The present T cell receptor (beta chain) was sequenced within a study of T cells in Graves' hyperthyroidism and ophthalmopathy. Amplification of TCR beta CDR3 regions used RNA as the template. The TCR CDR3 first-round RT-PCR relied on the HTBI primer set. TCRdb redid the calling of the multiplex PCR reads with MiXCR, one entry per CDR3 protein. The sample has under 250,000 distinct CDR3 sequences, roughly a sixth seen once. The germline V gene encodes CDR1 SEHNR and CDR2 FQNEAQ (reference sequence). The CDR3 extends over 17 amino acids. With 5 bases clipped from V and 0 bases from J, the junction kept 12 bases outside the gene matches. This clonotype has at least ten counts.

The origin of this receptor is a woman between 45 and 60 years old with Graves' hyperthyroidism. Sequencing input: blood. The V and J genes are TRBV7-9 and TRBJ1-2, with 7 positions matching TRBD1. Here the CDR3 DNA reads TGTGCCAGCAGCACACCTGGAGGACAGGCTACTAACTATGGCTACACCTTC. Protein: CASSTPGGQATNYGYTF.